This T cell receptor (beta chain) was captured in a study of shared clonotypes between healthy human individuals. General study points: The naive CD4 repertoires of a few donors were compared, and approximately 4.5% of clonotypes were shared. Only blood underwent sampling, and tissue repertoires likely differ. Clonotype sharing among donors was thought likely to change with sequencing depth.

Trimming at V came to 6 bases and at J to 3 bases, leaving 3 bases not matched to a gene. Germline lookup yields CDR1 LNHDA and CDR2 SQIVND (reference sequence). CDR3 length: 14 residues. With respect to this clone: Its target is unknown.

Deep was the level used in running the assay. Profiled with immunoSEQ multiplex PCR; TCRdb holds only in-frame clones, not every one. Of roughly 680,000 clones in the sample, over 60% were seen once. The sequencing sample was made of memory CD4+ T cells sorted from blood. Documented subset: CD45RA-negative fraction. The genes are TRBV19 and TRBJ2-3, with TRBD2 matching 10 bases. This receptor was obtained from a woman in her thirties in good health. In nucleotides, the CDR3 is TGTGCCAGTAGGGTTAGCGGGAGGACAGATACGCAGTATTTT. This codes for CASRVSGRTDTQYF.